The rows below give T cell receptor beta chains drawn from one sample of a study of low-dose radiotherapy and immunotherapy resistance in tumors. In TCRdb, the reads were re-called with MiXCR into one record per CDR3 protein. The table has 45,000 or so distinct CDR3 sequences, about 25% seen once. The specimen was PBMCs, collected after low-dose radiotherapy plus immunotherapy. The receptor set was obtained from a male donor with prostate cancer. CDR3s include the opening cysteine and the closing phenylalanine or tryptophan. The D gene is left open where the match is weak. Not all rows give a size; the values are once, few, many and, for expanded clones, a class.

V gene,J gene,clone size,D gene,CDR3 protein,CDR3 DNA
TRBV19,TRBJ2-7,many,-,CASSQNYEQYF,TGTGCCAGTTCACAGAACTACGAGCAGTACTTC
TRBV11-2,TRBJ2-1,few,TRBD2,CASSPGRDTREGQFF,TGTGCCAGCAGCCCAGGCAGGGATACGCGGGAGGGCCAATTCTTC
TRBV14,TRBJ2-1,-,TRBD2,CASSPRTSGFHYNEQIF,TGTGCCAGCAGCCCCCGGACTAGCGGGTTTCACTACAATGAGCAGATCTTC
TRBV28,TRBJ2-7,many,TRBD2,CASRGAYRLATSYEQYF,TGTGCCAGCAGGGGAGCCTACCGACTAGCGACCTCCTACGAGCAGTACTTC
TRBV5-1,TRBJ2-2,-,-,CASSPGGYRPGELFFFFFF,-
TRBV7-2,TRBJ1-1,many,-,CASSLSGMTEAFF,TGTGCCAGCAGCTTAAGTGGAATGACTGAAGCTTTCTTT
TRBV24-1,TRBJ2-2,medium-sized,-,CATSEQTARKAGELFF,TGTGCCACCAGTGAGCAGACAGCTCGGAAGGCCGGGGAGCTGTTTTTT
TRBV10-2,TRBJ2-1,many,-,CASSESGTSYNEQFF,TGCGCCAGCAGTGAGTCTGGGACTTCTTACAATGAGCAGTTCTTC
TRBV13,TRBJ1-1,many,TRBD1,CASSLARGSTEAFF,TGTGCCAGCAGCTTAGCCAGGGGGAGCACTGAAGCTTTCTTT
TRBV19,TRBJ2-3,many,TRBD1,CASRDRGRSDTQYF,TGTGCCAGTCGGGACAGGGGGCGTTCAGATACGCAGTATTTT
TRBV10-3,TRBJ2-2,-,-,CAIPGQTNTGELFFFF,-